A single sample gave rise to the 19 T cell receptor beta chains below, sequenced in a study of beta chain features in type 1 diabetes. The entirety of the isolated RNA underwent reverse transcription, so expressed TCRB transcripts were sequenced. TCRdb's table, derived via immunoSEQ multiplex PCR, lists solely in-frame clones and lacks some. Of around 400,000 clones detected, more than 12% appear once; the ten largest clones hold 0.019%. Material for sequencing was naive CD4+ T cells from blood. The receptors shown here come from a woman between 18 and 29 years old in good health.

V gene TRBV30 combines with J gene TRBJ1-5; D ambiguous. The CDR3 is 13 amino acids. V lost 2 bases and J 11 bases, leaving 16 bases between the germline ends. Germline lookup yields CDR1 GTSNPN and CDR2 SVGIG (reference sequence). This CDR3 is CAWSRQQVSAQHF. CDR3 DNA sequence: TGTGCCTGGAGTAGGCAGCAGGTGTCTGCCCAGCATTTT.

This clone has just a few counts. The rearrangement uses TRBV4-2 and TRBJ2-1, with 11 nucleotides matching TRBD2. This CDR3 contains 21 residues. The V gene's germline CDR1 is LGHNA and CDR2 YNFKEQ. V shed 4 bases and J 0 bases; nucleotides not matched to a gene: 17. CDR3: CASSLGGRTSGPLHSYNEQFF. CDR3 DNA: TGTGCCAGCAGCCTTGGGGGGAGGACTAGCGGGCCCTTACACTCCTACAATGAGCAGTTCTTC.

This clone has just a few counts. CDR3 DNA: TGTGCCTGGACGCCCGGGATTGAGCAGTTCTTC. Its translation: CAWTPGIEQFF. The chain recombines TRBV30 with TRBJ2-1; D is possibly TRBD2 (5 bases). Trimming left V 4 bases short and J 9 bases short, with 10 bases between. The germline gives CDR1 GTSNPN, CDR2 SVGIG (reference sequence). The CDR3 consists of 11 residues.

The CDR3 is CASRSDILGQRYEQYF. CDR3 coding DNA: TGTGCCAGCAGGTCGGACATCCTGGGCCAGCGATACGAGCAGTACTTC. The rearrangement links TRBV28 to TRBJ2-7, with D possibly matching TRBD1 (5 bases). This CDR3 has 16 residues. The germline V and J ends were trimmed by 6 bases and 4 bases, with 22 bases remaining between them. CDR1 MDHEN and CDR2 SYDVKM come from the germline V gene.

The rearrangement uses TRBV23-1 and TRBJ1-2; 8 nucleotides agree with TRBD1. TRBV23-1 is recorded as an ORF, its role being uncertain. The CDR3 contains 14 residues. With 8 bases clipped from V and 3 bases from J, the junction kept 8 bases outside the gene matches. Here the CDR3 reads CASVGTGGDYGYTF. The CDR3 region has the DNA TGCGCCAGCGTCGGGACAGGTGGGGACTATGGCTACACCTTC.

This rearrangement joins TRBV29-1 to TRBJ1-5; TRBD1 matches at 7 bases. V trimming: 6 bases; J trimming: 3 bases; junction bases outside the gene matches: 8. This CDR3 comprises 14 residues. Germline V CDR1 and CDR2: SQVTM, ANQGSEA. In nucleotides, the CDR3 is TGCAGCGTCGCAGGGGGTGGAAACAATCAGCCCCAGCATTTT. Its protein is CSVAGGGNNQPQHF. Full variable domain (missing parts from reference TRBV29-1 and TRBJ1-5): SAVISQKPSRDICQRGTSLTIQCQVDSQVTMMFWYRQQPGQSLTLIATANQGSEATYESGFVIDKFPISRPNLTFSTLTVSNMSPEDSSIYLCSVAGGGNNQPQHFGDGTRLSIL.

The chain recombines TRBV5-1 with TRBJ1-2, with D possibly TRBD1 on 5 matching bases. This CDR3 is 13 amino acids long. Germline V gives CDR1 SGHRS, CDR2 YFSETQ. V lost 4 bases to trimming and J lost 5 bases, with 12 bases between them. Here the CDR3 DNA reads TGCGCCAGCAGCACAGGACCAGAGTATGGCTACACCTTC. Amino acid sequence: CASSTGPEYGYTF.

This clone appeared a few times. CDR3 coding DNA: TGTGCCAGCAGCCCCGGGACTAGCTCCAATGAGCAGTTCTTC. Its translation is CASSPGTSSNEQFF. The rearrangement links TRBV7-2 to TRBJ2-1, with 9 positions matching TRBD2. The J segment lost 6 bases and the V segment lost 5 bases, leaving 5 bases of the junction unmatched. Germline V lookup: CDR1 SGHTA, CDR2 FQGNSA. CDR3 length equals 14 residues.

V usage is TRBV4-3 and J usage is TRBJ2-1, with a possible D match to TRBD2 (6 bases). The V end lost 0 bases, the J end lost 6 bases, and 15 bases lay between the germline ends. The CDR3 length is 16 residues. CDR1 and CDR2 (germline): LGHNA, YSLEER. The DNA for the CDR3 is TGCGCCAGCAGCCAAGAGGGAAGGGGTAGCGGCAATGAGCAGTTCTTC. Residues: CASSQEGRGSGNEQFF.

This clone has just a few counts. J is TRBJ2-7 and V is TRBV28, with D perhaps TRBD2 (5 bases). The CDR3 spans 12 residues. Trimming left V 5 bases short and J 5 bases short, with 10 bases between. Germline V gene sequence: CDR1 MDHEN, CDR2 SYDVKM. As DNA, the CDR3 is TGTGCCAGCAGTGACGAGCGGAACGAGCAGTACTTC. This encodes CASSDERNEQYF.

This clone has only a few counts. The chain employs TRBV5-4 and TRBJ2-2, with TRBD1 as a possible D gene (5 bases). Germline values: CDR1 SGHNT, CDR2 YYREEE (reference sequence). V was cut by 0 bases and J by 0 bases, with 9 bases left in between. The CDR3 length is 16 residues. The CDR3 region is CASSLGGSANTGELFF. In DNA, the CDR3 is TGTGCCAGCAGCTTGGGGGGCAGCGCGAACACCGGGGAGCTGTTTTTT.

The CDR3 DNA follows: TGCAGCGTTGGCAAGGGGGACGAGCAGTACTTC. Amino acids: CSVGKGDEQYF. The chain couples TRBV29-1 to TRBJ2-7, with D maybe TRBD1 (6 bases). V was clipped by 4 bases and J by 5 bases, with 9 bases between them. This CDR3 contains 11 residues. Germline lookup yields CDR1 SQVTM and CDR2 ANQGSEA.

Comments on this clone: In the same sample, other DNA sequences code for this CDR3. The chain carries TRBV7-9 and TRBJ1-1; TRBD1 is a possible D gene (6 bases). Germline loops: CDR1 SEHNR, CDR2 FQNEAQ (reference sequence). Deletions cut 2 bases from V and 0 bases from J, with 7 bases between. The CDR3 contains 14 residues. CDR3 in DNA: TGTGCCAGCAGCTTACAGGGGTTGAACACTGAAGCTTTCTTT. Its translation: CASSLQGLNTEAFF.

This clone was seen a handful of times. The genes are TRBV5-4 and TRBJ1-1, with D perhaps matching TRBD1 (5 bases). This CDR3 is 16 amino acids long. Germline V gives CDR1 SGHNT, CDR2 YYREEE (reference sequence). V lost 0 bases, J lost 1 base, and 13 bases lay in between. Written as DNA, the CDR3 is TGTGCCAGCAGCTTGGGTGGCAGGGCTACGAACACTGAAGCTTTCTTT. It specifies CASSLGGRATNTEAFF.

This clone occurred a few times. Written as DNA, the CDR3 is TGCAGCGTTGAATACCGTGCGGATACGCAGTATTTT. Its translation: CSVEYRADTQYF. The chain recombines TRBV29-1 with TRBJ2-3, with D hard to call. The V and J ends lost 2 bases and 6 bases respectively, with 9 bases between them. The CDR3 runs 12 residues. CDR1 and CDR2 (germline): SQVTM, ANQGSEA.

The chain employs TRBV27 and TRBJ2-1, with D possibly TRBD2 on 6 matching bases. Germline V gene sequence: CDR1 MNHEY, CDR2 SMNVEV (reference sequence). CDR3 length: 18 amino acids. V was clipped by 7 bases and J by 3 bases, with 25 bases between them. The CDR3 DNA is TGTGCCAGCACCCATCATTGGGGGACGGGAGCGGGCTACAATGAGCAGTTCTTC. Amino acids: CASTHHWGTGAGYNEQFF.

Only a few counts were recorded for this clone. The chain's CDR3 is CATSTTVNTEAFF. The CDR3 coding sequence is TGTGCCACCAGCACAACAGTGAACACTGAAGCTTTCTTT. The rearrangement joins TRBV15 to TRBJ1-1; D remains unclear. Trimming left V 4 bases short and J 0 bases short, with 6 bases between. Per the germline V gene, CDR1 is LNHNV and CDR2 is YYDKDF (reference sequence). This CDR3 has 13 amino acids.

The genes are TRBV18 and TRBJ2-1; unclear D gene. Germline assignment: CDR1 KGHSH and CDR2 LQKENI. This CDR3 is 12 amino acids long. V was shortened by 3 bases and J by 7 bases, with 7 bases between the two germline ends. The CDR3 DNA follows: TGTGCCAGCTCACCCTACGCGAATGAGCAGTTCTTC. Translation gives CASSPYANEQFF. Drawing the rest from reference TRBV18 and TRBJ2-1, the complete variable domain is NAGVMQNPRHLVRRRGQEARLRCSPMKGHSHVYWYRQLPEEGLKFMVYLQKENIIDESGMPKERFSAEFPKEGPSILRIQQVVRGDSAAYFCASSPYANEQFFGPGTRLTVL.

The rearrangement joins TRBV5-6 to TRBJ2-1; TRBD1 matches at 8 bases. Germline loops: CDR1 SGHDT, CDR2 YYEEEE. There are 18 residues in the CDR3. V lost 4 bases and J lost 0; bases outside the gene matches: 12. DNA for the CDR3: TGTGCCAGCAGCGTACCGGGACAGGAAAGCCCCTCCTACAATGAGCAGTTCTTC. The encoded protein is CASSVPGQESPSYNEQFF.